This record looks at one TCR beta chain sequence and its context. Its cognate antigen has yet to be identified. Base qualities are not provided; no much larger clone lies one nucleotide away. Following the manufacturer's recommendations, the immunoSEQ kit was used to generate TCR beta libraries from genomic DNA. To prepare the libraries, a first multiplex PCR with proprietary primers was run, followed by a second PCR that added unique barcodes, and a bead cleanup was done after each round. Each sample batch included a kit-provided positive control reaction and a negative control reaction. The final libraries were assessed on an Agilent 4200 TapeStation D1000 ScreenTape, pooled by volume, and quantified by qPCR. Sequencing was performed on an Illumina NextSeq500 with a MidOutput 150-cycle cartridge, and 156 Read1 and 15 Index1 cycles were run with kit custom primers. The pooled library was loaded at roughly 1 pM with an approximately 21% PhiX control spike-in. As for the original processing: Vendor-processed data were analyzed in R, with a clonotype defined as all T cells sharing the same CDR3 nucleotide sequence. In the clone abundance analyses, frequencies were normalized to the 10,000 most abundant clones in each sample. Before analysis, public T cell clones were removed, and these numbered fewer than six per sample on average. Tumor-enriched and baseline blood-enriched clonotypes were defined by at least a 32-fold difference in abundance between compartments. A beta-binomial differential abundance model was used to identify clonotypes that expanded or contracted between blood time points. Tumor-blood repertoire similarity was measured with the Baroni-Urbani and Buser coefficient, and group comparisons used two-tailed Wilcoxon tests in R. In its TCRdb copy, this immuneACCESS table keeps in-frame sequences only and misses some clones. Where compared with another copy, unresolved V genes explain less than half of these, and the others have no known cause. The V and J calls and clone size are taken from that table; D and trimming were inferred from the DNA. The sample table records 110,000 to 150,000 clones; roughly 83% of these occur just once. The ten biggest clones cover approximately 22% of the sample.

These data are taken from a study of radiation and T cells in renal cell carcinoma (dated by TCRdb to about 2020). At the level of the whole study: The samples were obtained from a clinical trial, where primary renal cell carcinomas were treated with 15 Gy stereotactic body radiation therapy and then removed by nephrectomy 4 weeks afterward. In the 40 to 55 samples combined, around 3.9 million unique CDR3 nucleotide sequences were found, encoding 2 million to 3 million unique CDR3 amino acid sequences. In total, approximately 53 samples, comprising 25 or so tumors and 27 peripheral blood samples, were subjected to TCR beta sequencing. The study at large found these results: The single-armed trial design could not address effects of radiation dose or scheduling on the TCR repertoire. Top tumor clonotypes rose in blood from baseline to 2 weeks post-radiation, then contracted by 4 weeks, suggesting transient expansion of tumor-resident clones. Tracking of blood repertoire dynamics stopped at roughly 29 days after treatment, with no follow-up past that point. Because pretreatment tumor biopsies were not available, the study could not determine whether clonotypes were already present within the tumor at baseline.

The time point label corresponds to: baseline pretreatment blood. In light of the paper, this sample's treatment or condition label describes: 15 Gy SBRT to primary tumor, nephrectomy 4 weeks later. To follow tumor-enriched clonotypes, serial peripheral blood was collected from radiation-treated patients at baseline and at 2 weeks and 4 weeks after SBRT. Every patient's renal cell carcinoma showed clear cell pathology. Genomic DNA for TCR sequencing was prepared using the QIAamp DNA Blood Mini Kit (Qiagen). Only samples passing all quality control checks were included in the analyses. V is pruned by 2 bases and J by 7 bases, leaving 5 bases of the junction without a gene match. Inclusive of the bounding cysteine and phenylalanine, the CDR3 is 14 residues long. Solely the CDR3 DNA is kept, with 42 bases framed from the first base. For CDR1 and CDR2, the germline V gene lists MRHNA and SNTAGT.

Sequenced here: blood, sampled from a patient whose treatment included radiotherapy and nephrectomy. Recombination linked TRBV6-4 to TRBJ1-5; 7 central bases correspond to TRBD1. The sequence derives from a woman aged 45-65 years with renal cell carcinoma. The sequenced DNA is TGTGCCAGCAGTGACGAAGGGGGCCAGCAGCCCCAGCATTTT. Its protein product is CASSDEGGQQPQHF.